This T cell receptor (beta chain) derives from a study of blood T cell repertoires in COVID-19. CDR3 size: 17 residues. J lost 6 bases, V lost 8 bases, and 14 bases had no gene match. Germline V gives CDR1 ENHRY, CDR2 SYGVKD. In the source study's methods: Amplifying reference gene primers gave estimates of nucleated cell counts. Measured with immunoSEQ multiplex PCR; TCRdb has only the in-frame clones, and not every one. V, J and clone size are those of that table, while D and trimming were read from the DNA. Among 220,000 or so clones, about 91% were seen once, and the ten largest hold around 15%. The age range of participants was about 18 to 89 years, with residence in about two dozen US areas.

This sequence originates from a woman aged 45-59 years with acute COVID-19. The source material was PBMCs or T cells enriched from blood (not recorded which). The gene calls are TRBV10-3 and TRBJ2-2; TRBD2 agrees at 11 bases. The CDR3 is CAIHGTSGNLGAGELFF. CDR3 DNA: TGTGCCATCCACGGGACTAGCGGAAACCTAGGGGCCGGGGAGCTGTTTTTT.